This TCR beta chain was obtained from a study of graft-versus-host responses after intestinal transplantation. Study-wide context: Anti-thymocyte globulin induction preceded two to four years of tacrolimus and steroid maintenance in all recipients. Findings and caveats of the study: Marrow from the recipient contained GvH clones, some of which had appeared first in ileum or blood.

For this clone: Its antigen is not identified.

CDR3 length: 20 amino acids. Losses at the gene ends were 5 bases for V and 4 bases for J; bases not matched to a gene: 19. The germline V gene encodes CDR1 LNHDA and CDR2 SQIVND (reference sequence). The repertoire was sequenced with immunoSEQ multiplex PCR; TCRdb's copy has only in-frame clones and lacks some. The repertoire holds about 130,000 clones, roughly 91% seen once, with around 0.19% in the top ten. The specimen was unstimulated CD4+ T cells sorted from spleen or lymph node cells, collected before intestinal transplant. The chain employs TRBV19 and TRBJ2-3; TRBD1 agrees at 12 bases. The TCR sequence derives from a human donor who received an intestinal transplant. CDR3 protein: CASSSLRDRGQVAVPDTQYF. The CDR3 coding sequence is TGTGCCAGTAGTTCTCTCCGGGACAGGGGGCAAGTAGCTGTCCCAGATACGCAGTATTTT. The whole variable domain, remainder taken from reference TRBV19 and TRBJ2-3, is DGGITQSPKYLFRKEGQNVTLSCEQNLNHDAMYWYRQDPGQGLRLIYYSQIVNDFQKGDIAEGYSVSREKKESFPLTVTSAQKNPTAFYLCASSSLRDRGQVAVPDTQYFGPGTRLTVL.